Listed below are T cell receptor beta chains from one sample, sequenced in a study of blood T cell repertoires in COVID-19. Assay used: immunoSEQ multiplex PCR; TCRdb lists only in-frame clones, some missing. This table holds 200,000 to 250,000 clones, about 88% found once. Input material: peripheral blood. These receptors came from a man in his fifties or sixties with acute or convalescent COVID-19. CDR3s include the opening cysteine and the closing phenylalanine or tryptophan. A D gene is named only where the DNA matches it firmly. Rows may omit the clone size; those that give it use once, few, many or a size class.

j_gene,abundance,len,v_gene,d_gene,CDR3aa,CDR3nt
TRBJ1-5,.,15,TRBV19,TRBD1,CASSIWTGGNQPQHF,TGTGCCAGTAGTATTTGGACAGGCGGCAATCAGCCCCAGCATTTT
TRBJ1-6,.,16,TRBV24-1,TRBD1,CATSERQGKDNSPLHF,TGTGCCACCAGCGAAAGACAGGGTAAAGATAATTCACCCCTCCACTTT
TRBJ2-3,.,14,TRBV5-4,.,CASSSGQFTDTQYF,TGTGCCAGCAGCTCCGGACAGTTCACAGATACGCAGTATTTT
TRBJ1-1,.,15,TRBV15,.,CATSREGSGSIEAFF,TGTGCCACCAGCAGAGAGGGGAGTGGGTCGATCGAAGCTTTCTTT
TRBJ2-2,.,15,TRBV24-1,.,CATSGTASSTGELFF,TGTGCCACCAGTGGCACAGCCTCTTCCACCGGGGAGCTGTTTTTT
TRBJ2-2,.,17,TRBV28,TRBD2,CASSTIAGGLRTGELFF,TGTGCCAGCAGTACCATAGCGGGGGGGCTGAGGACCGGGGAGCTGTTTTTT
TRBJ1-4,.,18,TRBV7-9,.,CASSPLRGVIATNEKLFF,TGTGCCAGCAGCCCACTCCGCGGGGTTATTGCAACTAATGAAAAACTGTTTTTT
TRBJ2-1,.,17,TRBV7-9,TRBD2,CASSLGALAGSYNEQFF,TGTGCCAGCAGCTTAGGTGCGCTAGCGGGGTCCTACAATGAGCAGTTCTTC
TRBJ1-6,.,14,TRBV5-1,.,CASSFGQDNSPLHF,TGCGCCAGCAGCTTTGGGCAGGATAATTCACCCCTCCACTTT
TRBJ2-7,.,12,TRBV9,.,CASSAGRVEQYF,TGTGCCAGCAGCGCCGGCAGGGTCGAGCAGTACTTC
TRBJ1-3,few,17,TRBV30,.,CAWRPRVTETSGNTIYF,TGTGCCTGGAGGCCCCGAGTAACAGAAACCTCTGGAAACACCATATATTTT
TRBJ1-2,.,16,TRBV9,TRBD1,CASSEDRDRANYGYTF,TGTGCCAGCAGCGAAGACCGGGACAGAGCTAACTATGGCTACACCTTC
TRBJ2-2,.,14,TRBV7-2,.,CASSAQGNTGELFF,TGTGCCAGCAGCGCCCAGGGGAACACCGGGGAGCTGTTTTTT
TRBJ2-3,.,16,TRBV5-1,.,CASSLGRVASTDTQYF,TGCGCCAGCAGCTTGGGGAGGGTAGCGAGCACAGATACGCAGTATTTT
TRBJ2-3,.,15,TRBV2,TRBD2,CASSVSGGSTDTQYF,TGTGCCAGCAGTGTCAGCGGGGGGAGCACAGATACGCAGTATTTT
TRBJ1-4,few,16,TRBV19,TRBD1,CASSIVGGQLNEKLFF,TGTGCCAGTAGTATAGTCGGGGGACAGCTTAATGAAAAACTGTTTTTT
TRBJ2-7,few,14,TRBV18,TRBD1,CASSSGTGAYEQYF,TGTGCCAGCTCATCCGGGACAGGGGCCTACGAGCAGTACTTC
TRBJ2-2,.,15,TRBV5-1,.,CASSSGGGNTGELFF,TGCGCCAGCAGCTCCGGGGGAGGTAACACCGGGGAGCTGTTTTTT
TRBJ2-5,.,13,TRBV14,.,CASSYQGQETQYF,TGTGCCAGCAGCTACCAGGGGCAGGAGACCCAGTACTTC
TRBJ2-7,.,12,TRBV3-1/TRBV3-2,.,CASSQSQIEQYF,TGTGCCAGCAGCCAGTCCCAGATCGAGCAGTACTTC
TRBJ1-1,once,15,TRBV5-1,TRBD1,CASSPSAGGRTEAFF,TGCGCCAGCAGCCCCTCTGCAGGGGGCAGGACTGAAGCTTTCTTT
TRBJ1-5,.,14,TRBV6-2/TRBV6-3,.,CASTPWGGDQPQHF,TGTGCCAGCACCCCCTGGGGGGGGGATCAGCCCCAGCATTTT
TRBJ1-4,.,16,TRBV9,TRBD1,CASTREGLAGGEKLFF,TGTGCCAGCACCCGAGAGGGGTTGGCAGGGGGAGAAAAACTGTTTTTT
TRBJ2-4,.,15,TRBV6-5,TRBD1,CASRNRQGAKNIQYF,TGTGCCAGCAGGAACCGACAGGGGGCCAAAAACATTCAGTACTTC
TRBJ2-2,.,15,TRBV5-5,.,CASSLASANTGELFF,TGTGCCAGCAGCTTGGCTAGCGCAAACACCGGGGAGCTGTTTTTT
TRBJ2-7,.,12,TRBV2,TRBD1,CASRRTGGEQYF,TGTGCCAGCAGAAGGACAGGAGGCGAGCAGTACTTC
TRBJ2-5,.,16,TRBV4-1,TRBD2,CASSPRVAGGQETQYF,TGCGCCAGCAGCCCCCGGGTAGCGGGGGGGCAAGAGACCCAGTACTTC
TRBJ2-1,.,15,TRBV9,TRBD1,CASSRTGGTYNEQFF,TGTGCCAGCAGTCGAACAGGGGGAACCTACAATGAGCAGTTCTTC
TRBJ2-7,.,15,TRBV25-1,TRBD1,CASSETGQGIYEQYF,TGTGCCAGCAGTGAAACGGGACAGGGGATCTACGAGCAGTACTTC
TRBJ2-1,.,14,TRBV6-1,.,CASSESTYYNEQFF,TGTGCCAGCAGTGAATCCACATACTACAATGAGCAGTTCTTC
TRBJ1-2,.,14,TRBV5-6,TRBD1,CASSPGDRNYGYTF,TGTGCCAGCAGCCCCGGGGACAGAAACTATGGCTACACCTTC
TRBJ2-5,once,15,TRBV3-1/TRBV3-2,TRBD2,CASSQLAGGQETQYF,TGTGCCAGCAGCCAGCTAGCGGGGGGGCAAGAGACCCAGTACTTC
TRBJ2-7,.,12,TRBV13,.,CASSLGSYEQYF,TGTGCCAGCAGCTTAGGGTCATACGAGCAGTACTTC
TRBJ2-1,.,17,TRBV27,TRBD2,CASSFRTTSGGGNEQFF,TGTGCCAGCAGTTTCCGAACGACTAGCGGGGGTGGCAATGAGCAGTTCTTC
TRBJ1-6,.,17,TRBV28,.,CASRKTVWGQANSPLHF,TGTGCCAGCAGAAAGACAGTCTGGGGGCAGGCTAATTCACCCCTCCACTTT
TRBJ1-6,.,16,TRBV27,TRBD1,CASRPKPGQSNSPLHF,TGTGCCAGCAGGCCTAAACCGGGACAGTCTAATTCACCCCTCCACTTT
TRBJ1-1,few,13,TRBV6-5,.,CASTDNGNTEAFF,TGTGCCAGCACCGACAATGGGAACACTGAAGCTTTCTTT
TRBJ2-1,.,15,TRBV9,TRBD2,CASSLSGAPYNEQFF,TGTGCCAGCAGCTTAAGCGGGGCCCCGTACAATGAGCAGTTCTTC
TRBJ1-2,.,13,TRBV11-1,TRBD1,CASSLAKGAGYTF,TGTGCCAGCAGCTTAGCGAAGGGGGCTGGCTACACCTTC
TRBJ1-6,.,13,TRBV4-2,.,CAISSGANSPLHF,TGTGCCATCTCTTCTGGGGCTAATTCACCCCTCCACTTT
TRBJ2-3,.,14,TRBV18,TRBD1,CASSPQGAADTQYF,TGTGCCAGCTCACCCCAGGGGGCAGCGGATACGCAGTATTTT
TRBJ2-2,.,16,TRBV4-2,.,CASSQEGARNTGELFF,TGTGCCAGCAGCCAAGAAGGGGCCAGGAACACCGGGGAGCTGTTTTTT
TRBJ2-7,.,15,TRBV5-1,TRBD2,CASSQTSGVPYEQYF,TGCGCCAGCAGCCAGACTAGCGGGGTCCCCTACGAGCAGTACTTC
TRBJ2-1,.,16,TRBV4-1,TRBD2,CASSQGLAGGQIEQFF,TGCGCCAGCAGCCAAGGACTAGCGGGGGGGCAAATTGAGCAGTTCTTC
TRBJ1-4,.,16,TRBV6-6,.,CASSMDRRATNEKLFF,TGTGCCAGCAGCATGGACAGACGTGCAACTAATGAAAAACTGTTTTTT
TRBJ2-7,.,15,TRBV15,.,CATSTRDTATDEQYF,TGTGCCACCAGCACGAGGGACACGGCCACTGACGAGCAGTACTTC
TRBJ1-1,.,14,TRBV7-2,.,CASRRGDPNTEAFF,TGTGCCAGCAGGCGAGGCGACCCGAACACTGAAGCTTTCTTT
TRBJ2-7,.,15,TRBV19,.,CASSPARGNSYEQYF,TGTGCCAGTAGTCCCGCGAGGGGGAACTCCTACGAGCAGTACTTC
TRBJ2-2,.,14,TRBV10-1,TRBD1,CASKRDRGPGELFF,TGCGCCAGCAAGCGGGACAGGGGGCCCGGGGAGCTGTTTTTT
TRBJ2-7,.,14,TRBV7-9,TRBD1,CASSSRTGTYEQYF,TGTGCCAGCAGCTCCCGGACAGGAACCTACGAGCAGTACTTC
TRBJ2-2,.,16,TRBV7-2,.,CASSLFGGVNTGELFF,TGTGCCAGCAGCTTATTCGGAGGGGTGAACACCGGGGAGCTGTTTTTT
TRBJ2-6,once,16,TRBV5-1,TRBD1,CASSATDRGPANVLTF,TGCGCCAGCAGCGCCACGGACAGGGGCCCAGCCAACGTCCTGACTTTC
TRBJ1-2,.,14,TRBV27,.,CASSLSRGSYGYTF,TGTGCCAGCAGTTTATCGCGGGGGTCCTATGGCTACACCTTC